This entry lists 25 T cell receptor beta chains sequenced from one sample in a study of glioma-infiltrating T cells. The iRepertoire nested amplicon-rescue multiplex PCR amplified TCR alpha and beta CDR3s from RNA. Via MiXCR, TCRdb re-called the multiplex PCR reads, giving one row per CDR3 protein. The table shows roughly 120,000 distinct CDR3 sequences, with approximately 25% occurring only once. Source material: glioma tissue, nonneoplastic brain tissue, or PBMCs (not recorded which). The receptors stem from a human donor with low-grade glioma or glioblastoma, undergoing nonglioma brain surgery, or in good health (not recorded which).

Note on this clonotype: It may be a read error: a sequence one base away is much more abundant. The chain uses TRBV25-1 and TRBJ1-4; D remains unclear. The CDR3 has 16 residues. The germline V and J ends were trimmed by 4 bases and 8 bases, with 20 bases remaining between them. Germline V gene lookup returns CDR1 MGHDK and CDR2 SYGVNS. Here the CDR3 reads CASSGRVTGSGEKLFF. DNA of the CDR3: TGTGCCAGCAGTGGGAGAGTCACGGGATCCGGCGAAAAACTGTTTTTT.

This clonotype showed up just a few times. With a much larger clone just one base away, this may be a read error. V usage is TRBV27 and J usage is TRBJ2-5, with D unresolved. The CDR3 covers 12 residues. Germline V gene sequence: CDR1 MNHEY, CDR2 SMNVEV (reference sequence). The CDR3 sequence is CTSSSRQETQYF. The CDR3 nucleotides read TGTACCAGCAGTAGCCGCCAAGAGACCCAGTACTTC.

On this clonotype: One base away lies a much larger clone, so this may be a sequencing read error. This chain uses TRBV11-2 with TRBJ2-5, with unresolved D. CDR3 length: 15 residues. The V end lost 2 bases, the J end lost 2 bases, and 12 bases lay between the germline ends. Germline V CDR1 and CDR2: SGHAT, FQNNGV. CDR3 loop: CASSLYGCEQETQYF. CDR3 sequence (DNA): TGTGCCAGCAGCTTATATGGGTGCGAACAAGAGACCCAGTACTTC. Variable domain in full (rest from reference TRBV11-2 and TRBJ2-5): EAGVAQSPRYKIIEKRQSVAFWCNPISGHATLYWYQQILGQGPKLLIQFQNNGVVDDSQLPKDRFSAERLKGVDSTLKIQPAKLEDSAVYLCASSLYGCEQETQYFGPGTRLLVL.

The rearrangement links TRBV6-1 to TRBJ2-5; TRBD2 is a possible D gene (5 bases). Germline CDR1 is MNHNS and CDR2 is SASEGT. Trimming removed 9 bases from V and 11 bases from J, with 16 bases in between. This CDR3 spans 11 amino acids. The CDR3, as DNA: TGTGCCAGTGGAGGAGCTCCTAAGCAGTACTTC. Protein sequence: CASGGAPKQYF.

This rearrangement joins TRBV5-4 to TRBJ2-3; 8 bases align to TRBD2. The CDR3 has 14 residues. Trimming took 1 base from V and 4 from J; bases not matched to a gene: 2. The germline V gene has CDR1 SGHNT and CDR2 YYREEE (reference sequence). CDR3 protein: CASSLQAGADTQYF. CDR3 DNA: TGTGCCAGCAGCTTGCAAGCGGGAGCAGATACGCAGTATTTT.

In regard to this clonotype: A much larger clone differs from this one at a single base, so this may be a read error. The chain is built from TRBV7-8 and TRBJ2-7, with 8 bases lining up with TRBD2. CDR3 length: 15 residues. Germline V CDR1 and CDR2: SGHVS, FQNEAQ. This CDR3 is CSSRRSGSVSYEQYF. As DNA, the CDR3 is TGTTCCAGCCGTAGGAGCGGGAGTGTCTCCTACGAGCAGTACTTC.

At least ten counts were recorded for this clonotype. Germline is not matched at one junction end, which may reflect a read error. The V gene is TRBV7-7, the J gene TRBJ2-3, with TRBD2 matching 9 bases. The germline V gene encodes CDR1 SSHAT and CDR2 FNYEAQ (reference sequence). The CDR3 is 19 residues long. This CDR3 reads CASSLAPQSTSGFPDTQYF. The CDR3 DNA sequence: TGTGCTAGCAGCTTAGCGCCACAGTCGACTAGCGGTTTCCCAGATACGCAGTATTTT.

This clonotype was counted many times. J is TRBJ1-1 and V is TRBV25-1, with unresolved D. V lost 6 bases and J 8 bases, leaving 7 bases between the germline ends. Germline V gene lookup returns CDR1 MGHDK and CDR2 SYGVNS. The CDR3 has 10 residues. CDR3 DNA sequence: TGTGCCAGCAGGGGTTTAGAAGCTTTCTTT. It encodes CASRGLEAFF. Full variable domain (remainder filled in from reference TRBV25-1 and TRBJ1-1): EADIYQTPRYLVIGTGKKITLECSQTMGHDKMYWYQQDPGMELHLIHYSYGVNSTEKGDLSSESTVSRIRTEHFPLTLESARPSHTSQYLCASRGLEAFFGQGTRLTVV.

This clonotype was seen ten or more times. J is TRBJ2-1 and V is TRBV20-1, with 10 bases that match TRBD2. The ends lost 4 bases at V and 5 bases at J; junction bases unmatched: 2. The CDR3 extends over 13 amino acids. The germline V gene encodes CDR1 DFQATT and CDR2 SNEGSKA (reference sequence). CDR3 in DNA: TGCAGTGCTACGACTAGCGGGCACAATGAGCAGTTCTTC. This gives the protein CSATTSGHNEQFF.

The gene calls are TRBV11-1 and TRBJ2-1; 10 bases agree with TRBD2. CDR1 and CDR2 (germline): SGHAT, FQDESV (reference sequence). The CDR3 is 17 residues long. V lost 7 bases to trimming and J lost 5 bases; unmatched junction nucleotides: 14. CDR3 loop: CASTSSLAGVLDNEQFF. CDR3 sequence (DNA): TGTGCCAGCACCTCAAGCCTAGCGGGAGTTCTTGACAATGAGCAGTTCTTC. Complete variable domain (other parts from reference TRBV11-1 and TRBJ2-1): EAEVAQSPRYKITEKSQAVAFWCDPISGHATLYWYRQILGQGPELLVQFQDESVVDDSQLPKDRFSAERLKGVDSTLKIQPAELGDSAMYLCASTSSLAGVLDNEQFFGPGTRLTVL.

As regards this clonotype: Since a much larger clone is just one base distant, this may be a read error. For the CDR3, the DNA is TGCAGCGTTGTTGGCAAGCTCTCCTACGAGCAGTACTTC. Translation: CSVVGKLSYEQYF. The rearrangement uses TRBV29-1 and TRBJ2-7; D gene unclear. The CDR3 covers 13 residues. The germline CDR1 and CDR2 sequences are SQVTM and ANQGSEA. Trimming cost V 4 bases and J 0 bases, with 10 bases left between them.

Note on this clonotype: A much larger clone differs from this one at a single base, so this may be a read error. The CDR3 sequence is CASSPTAGEGENIQYF. CDR3 coding DNA: TGTGCCAGCAGTCCGACAGCGGGAGAAGGGGAAAACATTCAGTACTTC. The rearrangement links TRBV28 to TRBJ2-4; 8 bases align to TRBD2. CDR3 length equals 16 residues. Per the germline V gene, CDR1 is MDHEN and CDR2 is SYDVKM. Trimming took 5 bases from V and 5 from J; bases not matched to a gene: 11.

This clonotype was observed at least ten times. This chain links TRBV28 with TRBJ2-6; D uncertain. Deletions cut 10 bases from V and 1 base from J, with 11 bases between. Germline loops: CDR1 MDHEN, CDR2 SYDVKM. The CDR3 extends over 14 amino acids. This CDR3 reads CATPGVSGANVLTF. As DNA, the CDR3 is TGTGCCACCCCTGGGGTTTCTGGGGCCAACGTCCTGACTTTC.

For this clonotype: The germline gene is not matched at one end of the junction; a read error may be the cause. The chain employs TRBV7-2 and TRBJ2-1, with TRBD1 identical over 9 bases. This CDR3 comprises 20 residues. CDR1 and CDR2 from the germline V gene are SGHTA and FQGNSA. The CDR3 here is CASSLGGTGLVGALYNEKFF. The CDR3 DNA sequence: TGTGCCAGCAGCTTAGGGGGGACAGGGCTTGTAGGAGCGCTCTACAATGAGAAGTTCTTC.

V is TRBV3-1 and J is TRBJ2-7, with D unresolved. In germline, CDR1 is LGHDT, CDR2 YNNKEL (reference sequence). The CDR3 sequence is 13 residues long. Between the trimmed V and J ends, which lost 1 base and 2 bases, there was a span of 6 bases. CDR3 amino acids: CASSQGGPYEQYF. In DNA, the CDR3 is TGTGCCAGCAGCCAAGGGGGTCCCTACGAGCAGTACTTC.

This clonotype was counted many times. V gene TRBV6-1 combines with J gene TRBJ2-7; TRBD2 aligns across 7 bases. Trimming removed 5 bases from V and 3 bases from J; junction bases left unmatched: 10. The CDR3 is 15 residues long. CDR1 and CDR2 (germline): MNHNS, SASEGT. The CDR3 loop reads CASSPRRTSIYEQYF. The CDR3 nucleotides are TGTGCCAGCAGTCCCCGAAGGACTAGTATCTACGAGCAGTACTTC.

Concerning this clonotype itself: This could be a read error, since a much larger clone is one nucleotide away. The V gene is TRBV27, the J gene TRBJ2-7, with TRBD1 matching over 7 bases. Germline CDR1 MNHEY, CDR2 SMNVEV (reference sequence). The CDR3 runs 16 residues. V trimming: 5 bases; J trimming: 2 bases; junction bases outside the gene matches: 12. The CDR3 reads CASSPRPGTVPYEQYF. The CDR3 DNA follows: TGTGCCAGCAGTCCCCGTCCGGGGACAGTCCCCTACGAGCAGTACTTC.

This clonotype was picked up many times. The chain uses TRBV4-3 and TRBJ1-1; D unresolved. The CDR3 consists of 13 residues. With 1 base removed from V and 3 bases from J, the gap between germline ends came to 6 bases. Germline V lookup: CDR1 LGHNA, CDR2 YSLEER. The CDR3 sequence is CASSQVRYTEAFF. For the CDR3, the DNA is TGCGCCAGCAGCCAAGTCCGGTACACTGAAGCTTTCTTT.

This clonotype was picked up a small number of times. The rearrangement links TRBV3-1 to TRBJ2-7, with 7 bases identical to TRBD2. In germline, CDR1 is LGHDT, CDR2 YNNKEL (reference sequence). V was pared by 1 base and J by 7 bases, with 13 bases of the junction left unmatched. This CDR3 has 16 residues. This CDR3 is CASSQGLADSFREQYF. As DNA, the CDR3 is TGTGCCAGCAGCCAAGGTCTAGCGGACTCCTTCCGGGAGCAGTACTTC.

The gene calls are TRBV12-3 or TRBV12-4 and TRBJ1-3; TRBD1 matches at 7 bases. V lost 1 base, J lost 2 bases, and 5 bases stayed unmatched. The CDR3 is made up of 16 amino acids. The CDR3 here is CASSLVRDSTGNTIYF. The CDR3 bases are TGTGCCAGCAGTTTAGTCCGGGACAGCACTGGAAACACCATATATTTT.

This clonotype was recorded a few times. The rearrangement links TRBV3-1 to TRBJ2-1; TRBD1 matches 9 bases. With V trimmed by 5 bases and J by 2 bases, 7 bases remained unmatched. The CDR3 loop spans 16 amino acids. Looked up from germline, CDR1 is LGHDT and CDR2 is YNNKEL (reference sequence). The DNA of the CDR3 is TGTGCCAGCAGCGGACAGGGGAGATCGCCCTACAATGAGCAGTTCTTC. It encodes CASSGQGRSPYNEQFF.

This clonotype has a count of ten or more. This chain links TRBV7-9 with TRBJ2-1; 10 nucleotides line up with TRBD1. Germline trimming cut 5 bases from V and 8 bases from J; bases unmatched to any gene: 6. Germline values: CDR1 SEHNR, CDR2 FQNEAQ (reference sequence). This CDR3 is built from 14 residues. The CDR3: CASSAGQGFDEQFF. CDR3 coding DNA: TGTGCCAGCAGCGCGGGACAGGGGTTCGATGAGCAGTTCTTC.

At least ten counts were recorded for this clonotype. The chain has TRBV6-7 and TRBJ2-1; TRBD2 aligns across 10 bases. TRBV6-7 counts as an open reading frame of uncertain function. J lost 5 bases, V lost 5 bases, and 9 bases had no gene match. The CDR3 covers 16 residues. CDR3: CASSPFGTSVNNEQFF. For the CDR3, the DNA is TGTGCCAGCAGTCCCTTCGGGACTAGCGTAAACAATGAGCAGTTCTTC.

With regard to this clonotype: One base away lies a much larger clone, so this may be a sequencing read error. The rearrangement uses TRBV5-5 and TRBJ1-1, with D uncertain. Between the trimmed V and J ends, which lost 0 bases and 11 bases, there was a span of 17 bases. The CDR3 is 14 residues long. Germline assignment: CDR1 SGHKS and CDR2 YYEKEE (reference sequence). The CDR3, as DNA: TGTGCCAGCAGCTTGGATACGGAGCGGGTTGCGGCTTTCTTT. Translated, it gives CASSLDTERVAAFF.

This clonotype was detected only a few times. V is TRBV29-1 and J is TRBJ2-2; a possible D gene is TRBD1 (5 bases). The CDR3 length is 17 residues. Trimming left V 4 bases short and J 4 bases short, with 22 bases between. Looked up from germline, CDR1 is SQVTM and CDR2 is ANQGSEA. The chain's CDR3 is CSVVQPRAGLSTGELFF. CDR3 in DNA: TGCAGCGTTGTCCAACCCAGGGCAGGATTATCCACCGGGGAGCTGTTTTTT.